A selection of T cell receptor beta chains follows, all from one sample in a study of blood T cell repertoires in COVID-19. The repertoire was sequenced with immunoSEQ multiplex PCR; TCRdb's copy has only in-frame clones and lacks some. The table includes over 450,000 clones, about 89% detected once. What was sequenced was peripheral blood. The receptors stem from a woman aged 45-60 years with COVID-19, enrolled during active disease. CDR3s include the opening cysteine and the closing phenylalanine or tryptophan. Fields, in order: J gene, clone size, D gene, V gene, CDR3 protein, CDR3 DNA. The D gene is left open where the match is weak. The size of a clone is reported for some rows only, either as once, few or many, or as a class for expanded clones.

TRBJ1-4,.,.,TRBV20-1,CSANSNEKLFF,TGCAGTGCAAACTCCAATGAAAAACTGTTTTTT
TRBJ1-4,.,.,TRBV3-1/TRBV3-2,CASSYKGVSQKLFF,TGTGCCAGCAGTTACAAAGGGGTTTCCCAAAAACTGTTTTTT
TRBJ2-1,.,TRBD1,TRBV27,CASSFQGADEQFF,TGTGCCAGCAGTTTCCAGGGGGCGGATGAGCAGTTCTTC
TRBJ1-2,.,.,TRBV12-1,CASSSGLAGYTF,TGTGCCAGCAGCTCGGGACTCGCTGGCTACACCTTC
TRBJ1-5,.,TRBD1,TRBV6-5,CASSQYRGLSQPQHF,TGTGCCAGCAGCCAATACAGGGGTCTGAGTCAGCCCCAGCATTTT
TRBJ2-7,.,TRBD1,TRBV6-5,CASSYGTGTEQYF,TGTGCCAGCAGTTACGGGACAGGGACCGAGCAGTACTTC
TRBJ1-2,.,TRBD1,TRBV7-8,CASSLMPGTGGGYTF,TGTGCCAGCAGCCTCATGCCGGGGACAGGGGGCGGCTACACCTTC
TRBJ1-2,many,.,TRBV27,CASSSLTSGRYGYTF,TGTGCCAGCAGTTCCTTAACCTCAGGGCGCTATGGCTACACCTTC
TRBJ2-5,.,.,TRBV5-1,CASSLAGRGTQYF,TGCGCCAGCAGCTTGGCGGGTAGGGGGACCCAGTACTTC
TRBJ2-4,.,.,TRBV7-6,CASSLGQGPQNIQYF,TGTGCCAGCAGCTTAGGGCAGGGCCCCCAAAACATTCAGTACTTC
TRBJ1-1,.,.,TRBV5-1,CASSGDSGFRTEAFF,TGCGCCAGCAGCGGGGATTCAGGGTTTAGGACTGAAGCTTTCTTT
TRBJ1-6,.,TRBD1,TRBV29-1,CSVGDRDGSPLHF,TGCAGCGTTGGGGACAGGGATGGATCACCCCTCCACTTT
TRBJ2-5,.,TRBD2,TRBV5-1,CASSASGGETQYF,TGCGCCAGCAGCGCTAGCGGGGGAGAGACCCAGTACTTC
TRBJ2-1,.,TRBD2,TRBV27,CASSLSVAGSRYDEQFF,TGTGCCAGCAGTTTATCGGTAGCGGGGTCTAGGTACGATGAGCAGTTCTTC
TRBJ1-2,.,.,TRBV6-5,CASSYSSLYGYTF,TGTGCCAGCAGTTACTCGTCTCTCTATGGCTACACCTTC
TRBJ1-1,.,TRBD1,TRBV6-4,CASSENRGTEAFF,TGTGCCAGCAGTGAGAACAGGGGGACTGAAGCTTTCTTT
TRBJ2-2,.,TRBD2,TRBV2,CASLGLAGATGELFF,TGTGCCAGTCTGGGACTAGCGGGGGCCACCGGGGAGCTGTTTTTT